These T cell receptor beta chains were read from a single sample in a study of CD8+CD57+ T cells in acquired aplastic anemia. TCRdb redid the calling of the reads with MiXCR, one entry per CDR3 protein. The sample includes roughly 290,000 distinct CDR3 sequences, 45% to 65% of them seen just once. The sequenced sample consisted of sorted CD4+, CD8+, or CD8+CD57+ T cells (not recorded which) from PBMCs. Every receptor here comes from a human donor with aplastic anemia. Both conserved end residues are part of each CDR3. Each record gives: J gene, clone size, D gene, V gene, CDR3 protein, CDR3 DNA. D genes are given only for firm matches. Only part of the rows carry a size: once, few, many, or a class if the clone is expanded.

j_call: TRBJ2-1
clone_size: many
d_call: TRBD2
v_call: TRBV6-5
cdr3_aa: CASSWTSGSSYNEQFF
cdr3_nt: TGTGCCAGCAGTTGGACTAGCGGAAGCTCCTACAATGAGCAGTTCTTC

j_call: TRBJ1-3
clone_size: many
d_call: -
v_call: TRBV3-1
cdr3_aa: CASSFEGGTIYF
cdr3_nt: TGTGCCAGCAGCTTCGAGGGAGGCACCATATATTTT

j_call: TRBJ1-1
clone_size: -
d_call: -
v_call: TRBV29-1
cdr3_aa: CSVEEGGEAFF
cdr3_nt: TGCAGCGTTGAAGAGGGCGGAGAGGCTTTCTTT

j_call: TRBJ2-1
clone_size: few
d_call: TRBD2
v_call: TRBV7-6
cdr3_aa: CASSLWPRGGNEQFF
cdr3_nt: TGTGCCAGCAGCTTATGGCCCCGGGGGGGCAATGAGCAGTTCTTC

j_call: TRBJ1-2
clone_size: few
d_call: TRBD1
v_call: TRBV10-3
cdr3_aa: CAISPGQGNYGYTF
cdr3_nt: TGTGCCATCAGTCCTGGACAGGGTAACTATGGCTACACCTTC

j_call: TRBJ2-6
clone_size: -
d_call: TRBD1
v_call: TRBV7-9
cdr3_aa: CASSSNFPGTGAGANVLTF
cdr3_nt: TGTGCCAGCAGCTCGAATTTCCCCGGGACAGGGGCTGGGGCCAACGTCCTGACTTTC

j_call: TRBJ2-3
clone_size: -
d_call: -
v_call: TRBV20-1
cdr3_aa: CSASRFPTDDTQYF
cdr3_nt: TGCAGTGCTAGTAGATTCCCCACAGACGATACGCAGTATTTT

j_call: TRBJ1-5
clone_size: -
d_call: TRBD1
v_call: TRBV2
cdr3_aa: CASSEDGTGEDQPQHF
cdr3_nt: TGTGCCAGCAGTGAAGACGGGACAGGGGAAGATCAGCCCCAGCATTTT

j_call: TRBJ1-1
clone_size: -
d_call: -
v_call: TRBV10-3
cdr3_aa: CASRVPAGNTEAFF
cdr3_nt: TGTGCCAGCAGAGTTCCGGCCGGGAACACTGAAGCTTTCTTT

j_call: TRBJ2-7
clone_size: -
d_call: -
v_call: TRBV7-9
cdr3_aa: CASSPSATYEQYF
cdr3_nt: TGTGCCAGCAGCCCGAGCGCCACCTACGAGCAGTACTTC

j_call: TRBJ2-5
clone_size: few
d_call: -
v_call: TRBV24-1
cdr3_aa: CATSRRRGSWETQYF
cdr3_nt: TGTGCCACCAGTAGGAGGAGAGGTTCATGGGAGACCCAGTACTTC

j_call: TRBJ2-6
clone_size: -
d_call: TRBD1
v_call: TRBV7-8
cdr3_aa: CAARLTGTGANVLTF
cdr3_nt: TGTGCCGCCCGGCTGACAGGGACTGGGGCCAACGTCCTGACTTTC

j_call: TRBJ1-5
clone_size: -
d_call: -
v_call: TRBV9
cdr3_aa: CASSVGGEIGQPQHF
cdr3_nt: TGTGCCAGCAGCGTAGGTGGGGAGATAGGCCAGCCCCAGCATTTT

j_call: TRBJ2-7
clone_size: many
d_call: -
v_call: TRBV19
cdr3_aa: CASSIQLQRREQYF
cdr3_nt: TGTGCCAGTAGTATCCAGTTACAGCGACGCGAGCAGTACTTC

j_call: TRBJ2-7
clone_size: many
d_call: TRBD1
v_call: TRBV12-3/TRBV12-4
cdr3_aa: CASTLGTGLREQYF
cdr3_nt: TGTGCCAGCACCTTGGGGACAGGGTTAAGGGAGCAGTACTTC

j_call: TRBJ2-5
clone_size: -
d_call: TRBD1
v_call: TRBV15
cdr3_aa: CATSSTTGGRETQYF
cdr3_nt: TGTGCCACCAGCTCAACGACAGGGGGTCGGGAGACCCAGTACTTC